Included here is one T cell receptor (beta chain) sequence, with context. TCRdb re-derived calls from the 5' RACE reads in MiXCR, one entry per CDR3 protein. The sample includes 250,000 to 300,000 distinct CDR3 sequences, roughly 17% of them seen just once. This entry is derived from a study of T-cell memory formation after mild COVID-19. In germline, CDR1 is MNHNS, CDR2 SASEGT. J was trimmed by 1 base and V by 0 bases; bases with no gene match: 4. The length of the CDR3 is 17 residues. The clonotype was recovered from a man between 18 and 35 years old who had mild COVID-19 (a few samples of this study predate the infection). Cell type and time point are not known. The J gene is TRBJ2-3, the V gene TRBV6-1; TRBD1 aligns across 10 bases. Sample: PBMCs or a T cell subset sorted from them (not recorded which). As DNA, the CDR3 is TGTGCCAGCAGTGAAGCTCGACAGGGGGCCGGCACAGATACGCAGTATTTT. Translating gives CASSEARQGAGTDTQYF.